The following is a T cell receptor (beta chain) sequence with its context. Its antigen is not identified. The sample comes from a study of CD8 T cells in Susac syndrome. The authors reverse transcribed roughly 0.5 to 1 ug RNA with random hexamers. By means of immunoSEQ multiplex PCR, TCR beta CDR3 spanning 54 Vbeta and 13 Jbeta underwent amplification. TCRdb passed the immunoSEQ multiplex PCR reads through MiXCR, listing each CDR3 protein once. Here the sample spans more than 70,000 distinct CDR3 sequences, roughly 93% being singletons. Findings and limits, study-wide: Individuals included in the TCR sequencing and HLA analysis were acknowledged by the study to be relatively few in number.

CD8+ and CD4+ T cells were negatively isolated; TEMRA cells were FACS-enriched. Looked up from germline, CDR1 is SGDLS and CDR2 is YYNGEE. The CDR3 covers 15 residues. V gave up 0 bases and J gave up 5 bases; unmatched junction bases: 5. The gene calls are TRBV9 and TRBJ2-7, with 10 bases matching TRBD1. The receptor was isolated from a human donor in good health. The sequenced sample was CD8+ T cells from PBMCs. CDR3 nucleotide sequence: TGTGCCAGCAGCGTAGCTGGGGGACAGGGGCACGAGCAGTACTTC. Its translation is CASSVAGGQGHEQYF.